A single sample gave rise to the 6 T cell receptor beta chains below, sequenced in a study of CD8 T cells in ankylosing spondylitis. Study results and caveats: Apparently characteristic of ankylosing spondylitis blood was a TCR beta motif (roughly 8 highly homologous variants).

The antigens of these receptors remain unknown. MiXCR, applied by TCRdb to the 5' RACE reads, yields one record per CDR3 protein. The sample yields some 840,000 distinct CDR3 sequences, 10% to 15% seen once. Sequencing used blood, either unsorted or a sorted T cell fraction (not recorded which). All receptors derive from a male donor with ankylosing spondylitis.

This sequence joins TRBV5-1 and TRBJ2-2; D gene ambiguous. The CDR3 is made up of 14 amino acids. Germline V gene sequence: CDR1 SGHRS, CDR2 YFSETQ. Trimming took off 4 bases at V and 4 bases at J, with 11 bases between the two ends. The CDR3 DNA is TGCGCCAGCAGCGTGGGCCTTCTCACCGGGGAGCTGTTTTTT. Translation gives CASSVGLLTGELFF.

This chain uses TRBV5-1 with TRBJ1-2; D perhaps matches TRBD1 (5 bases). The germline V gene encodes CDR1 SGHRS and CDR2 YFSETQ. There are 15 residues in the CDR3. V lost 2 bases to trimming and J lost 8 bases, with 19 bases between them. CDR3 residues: CASSLEGRDTGGYTF. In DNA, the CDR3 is TGCGCCAGCAGCTTAGAGGGGCGCGATACGGGAGGCTACACCTTC.

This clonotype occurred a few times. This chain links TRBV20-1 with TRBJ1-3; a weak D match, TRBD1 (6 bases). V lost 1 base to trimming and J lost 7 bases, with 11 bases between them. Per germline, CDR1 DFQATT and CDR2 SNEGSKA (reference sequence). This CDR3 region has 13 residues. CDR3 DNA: TGCAGTGCTAGAGGGGACAATCCTAACACCATATATTTT. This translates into CSARGDNPNTIYF.

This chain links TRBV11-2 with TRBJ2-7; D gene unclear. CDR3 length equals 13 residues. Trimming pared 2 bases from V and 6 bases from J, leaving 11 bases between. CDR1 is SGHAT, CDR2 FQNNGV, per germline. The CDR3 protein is CASSLSLWVEQYF. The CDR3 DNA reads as TGTGCCAGCAGCTTATCTCTGTGGGTCGAGCAGTACTTC.

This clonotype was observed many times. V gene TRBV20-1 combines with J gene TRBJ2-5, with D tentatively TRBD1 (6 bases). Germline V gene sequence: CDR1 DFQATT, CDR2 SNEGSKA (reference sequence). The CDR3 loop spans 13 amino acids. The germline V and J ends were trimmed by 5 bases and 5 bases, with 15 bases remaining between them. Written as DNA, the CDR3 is TGCAGTGCTTCTCCAGGGGTCGGGGAGACCCAGTACTTC. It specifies CSASPGVGETQYF.

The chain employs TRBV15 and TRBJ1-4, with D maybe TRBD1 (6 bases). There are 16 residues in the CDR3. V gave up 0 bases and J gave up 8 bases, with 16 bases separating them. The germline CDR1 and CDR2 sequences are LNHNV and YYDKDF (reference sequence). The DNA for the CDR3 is TGTGCCACCAGCAGAGATCTGTGGGGGCTGAGGGAAAAACTGTTTTTT. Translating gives CATSRDLWGLREKLFF.